Listed here are 18 T cell receptor beta chains from one sample, sequenced in a study of T cell repertoires in cytomegalovirus infection. MiXCR, run by TCRdb on the reads, gives a single entry per CDR3 protein. Of about 530,000 distinct CDR3 sequences in the sample, less than 30% were seen once. Sequencing was done on a sample of PBMCs. The receptors originated from a human donor in good health (CMV status not recorded). Some clones in this sample may be carry-over from other donors' samples.

In this sample, this clonotype turned up a few times. As DNA, the CDR3 is TGTGCCAGCAGTGGGACAGGGTTGAATGAAAAACTGTTTTTT. Its translation is CASSGTGLNEKLFF. V is TRBV6-1 and J is TRBJ1-4, with 8 bases fitting TRBD1. Trimming cost V 4 bases and J 5 bases; bases outside gene matches: 3. The length of the CDR3 is 14 residues. CDR1 and CDR2 (germline): MNHNS, SASEGT.

This clonotype was observed a few times. V gene TRBV24-1 combines with J gene TRBJ1-1; perhaps TRBD1 as D (6 bases). The CDR3 contains 12 residues. The ends were cut back, 9 bases at V and 1 base at J, with 8 bases in the middle. Germline CDR1 KGHDR, CDR2 SFDVKD. CDR3 sequence: CATGQSNTEAFF. CDR3 DNA: TGTGCCACCGGACAGTCGAACACTGAAGCTTTCTTT.

In this sample, this clonotype turned up a few times. This chain links TRBV15 with TRBJ1-4; tentative D call: TRBD1 (6 bases). Trimming stripped 0 bases from V and 1 base from J, with 15 bases between. CDR3 length equals 18 residues. Per the germline V gene, CDR1 is LNHNV and CDR2 is YYDKDF (reference sequence). This CDR3 is CATSRDTFWGQTNEKLFF. The CDR3 coding sequence is TGTGCCACCAGCAGAGATACCTTTTGGGGGCAAACTAATGAAAAACTGTTTTTT.

This clonotype was seen ten or more times. The genes are TRBV7-2 and TRBJ1-2; D might be TRBD1 (5 bases). Germline CDR1 and CDR2: SGHTA and FQGNSA. Between the trimmed V and J ends, which lost 4 bases and 4 bases, there was a span of 13 bases. The CDR3 sequence is 14 residues long. This CDR3 is CASSWGTERYGYTF. CDR3 DNA sequence: TGTGCCAGCAGCTGGGGGACGGAACGCTATGGCTACACCTTC.

The chain carries TRBV11-3 and TRBJ2-5; 7 nucleotides align to TRBD2. Germline CDR1 and CDR2: SGHNT and YENEEA. The CDR3 covers 14 residues. Trimming cost V 4 bases and J 1 base; bases outside gene matches: 3. The CDR3 region has the DNA TGTGCCAGCAGCTCTAGGACTAGCCAAGAGACCCAGTACTTC. The encoded protein is CASSSRTSQETQYF.

The chain joins TRBV20-1 to TRBJ1-1; no clear D gene. This CDR3 spans 13 amino acids. CDR1 DFQATT and CDR2 SNEGSKA come from the germline V gene (reference sequence). Trimming left V 8 bases short and J 1 base short, with 14 bases between. Written as DNA, the CDR3 is TGCAGTCCGTCGGACGGCCCGAACACTGAAGCTTTCTTT. This encodes CSPSDGPNTEAFF.

The chain has TRBV7-9 and TRBJ2-7; a weak D match, TRBD2 (6 bases). The CDR3 length is 12 residues. V lost 8 bases and J lost 3, with 11 bases in between. Per germline, CDR1 SEHNR and CDR2 FQNEAQ (reference sequence). CDR3: CASGRDHYEQYV. In DNA, the CDR3 is TGTGCCAGCGGGCGGGACCACTACGAGCAGTACGTC.

This chain connects TRBV4-3 to TRBJ2-7; 7 bases agree with TRBD2. The V gene end was trimmed by 0 bases and the J gene end by 0 bases; junction bases not matched to a gene: 2. This CDR3 region has 15 residues. Germline CDR1 reads LGHNA; CDR2 reads YSLEER. The CDR3 sequence: CASSQEGRGSYEQYF. In nucleotides, the CDR3 is TGCGCCAGCAGCCAAGAGGGGAGGGGCTCCTACGAGCAGTACTTC.

A few counts support this clonotype. V and J are TRBV7-9 and TRBJ2-5, with TRBD1 identical over 10 bases. CDR3 length equals 15 residues. The germline V gene encodes CDR1 SEHNR and CDR2 FQNEAQ (reference sequence). After removal of 5 bases from V and 4 bases from J, the junction contained 7 bases not matched to a gene. The DNA of the CDR3 is TGTGCCAGCAGCAGCCGGGACAGGGGCGCAGAGACCCAGTACTTC. It is translated as CASSSRDRGAETQYF.

This clonotype occurred many times. This chain links TRBV7-2 with TRBJ2-2; tentative D call: TRBD2 (9 bases). V was pared by 4 bases and J by 2 bases, with 23 bases between. The CDR3 extends over 19 amino acids. CDR1 is SGHTA and CDR2 is FQGNSA in the germline V gene. The CDR3 loop reads CASSYRTGRLAVNTGELFF. In DNA form, the CDR3 reads TGTGCCAGCAGCTATCGGACAGGGAGACTAGCGGTAAACACCGGGGAGCTGTTTTTT.

The rearrangement uses TRBV20-1 and TRBJ2-2; D uncertain. V dropped 0 bases and J dropped 3 bases, with 5 bases sitting between them. The germline V gene has CDR1 DFQATT and CDR2 SNEGSKA (reference sequence). The CDR3 totals 13 residues. CDR3 loop: CSARDFDTGELFF. The CDR3 coding sequence is TGCAGTGCTAGAGACTTCGACACCGGGGAGCTGTTTTTT.

V usage is TRBV20-1 and J usage is TRBJ1-5, with TRBD1 as a possible D gene (5 bases). Trimming shortened V by 0 bases and J by 1 base, and 16 bases separated the two germline ends. Per the germline V gene, CDR1 is DFQATT and CDR2 is SNEGSKA (reference sequence). This CDR3 region has 17 residues. The CDR3 region is CSAREKVGTTSNQPQHF. DNA of the CDR3: TGCAGTGCTAGAGAAAAAGTCGGGACTACGAGCAATCAGCCCCAGCATTTT.

This chain uses TRBV5-1 with TRBJ2-5; D is tentatively TRBD1 or TRBD2 (5 bases each). Germline CDR1 is SGHRS and CDR2 is YFSETQ. The ends were cut back, 4 bases at V and 5 bases at J, with 24 bases in the middle. The CDR3 runs to 17 residues. The CDR3 sequence is CASSRTGGVAGGETQYF. The CDR3 DNA follows: TGCGCCAGCAGCCGTACCGGTGGGGTGGCTGGGGGTGAGACCCAGTACTTC. The full variable domain, completed using reference TRBV5-1 and TRBJ2-5, is KAGVTQTPRYLIKTRGQQVTLSCSPISGHRSVSWYQQTPGQGLQFLFEYFSETQRNKGNFPGRFSGRQFSNSRSEMNVSTLELGDSALYLCASSRTGGVAGGETQYFGPGTRLLVL.

The V call is TRBV24-1, the J call TRBJ2-5; TRBD1 aligns across 11 bases. Germline V CDR1 and CDR2: KGHDR, SFDVKD. CDR3 length: 16 residues. The trim removed 5 bases at V and 1 base at J, leaving 5 bases unmatched. The CDR3 DNA reads as TGTGCCACCAGTGGTCGGGGACAGGGGGTCCAAGAGACCCAGTACTTC. Its protein is CATSGRGQGVQETQYF.

The genes are TRBV6-6 and TRBJ2-7; TRBD2 matches 10 bases. V shed 6 bases and J 2 bases; nucleotides not matched to a gene: 4. This CDR3 has 14 amino acids. Germline CDR1 is MNHNY and CDR2 is SVGAGI (reference sequence). The CDR3 nucleotides read TGTGCCAGCAGGCCTCTAGCGGGGGCCTACGAGCAGTACTTC. Translation gives CASRPLAGAYEQYF.

For the CDR3, the DNA is TGTGCCAGTAGTATACGGGGAGCATCGCTAGCTTTCTTT. It is translated as CASSIRGASLAFF. The gene calls are TRBV19 and TRBJ1-1; D gene unclear. V was clipped by 2 bases and J by 10 bases, with 14 bases between them. The V gene's germline CDR1 is LNHDA and CDR2 SQIVND (reference sequence). The CDR3 is 13 residues long.

The rearrangement joins TRBV5-6 to TRBJ2-7; 9 nucleotides match TRBD2. This CDR3 spans 15 amino acids. Trimming removed 2 bases from V and 3 bases from J; junction bases left unmatched: 6. Germline CDR1 and CDR2: SGHDT and YYEEEE. CDR3 DNA sequence: TGTGCCAGCAGCTTAAAGGGACTAGCCTTCTACGAGCAGTACGTC. Translated: CASSLKGLAFYEQYV.

This clonotype turned up a few times. The CDR3 sequence: CASSQESISYEQYV. The CDR3 DNA is TGCGCCAGCAGCCAAGAGAGTATTTCCTACGAGCAGTACGTC. The chain is built from TRBV4-1 and TRBJ2-7; unclear D gene. CDR1 MGHRA and CDR2 YSYEKL come from the germline V gene. V lost 0 bases and J 1 base, leaving 7 bases between the germline ends. The CDR3 sequence is 14 residues long.